The 19 T cell receptor beta chains below were found in one sample sequenced in a study of T-cell memory formation after mild COVID-19. One entry per CDR3 protein results from TCRdb running MiXCR on the 5' RACE reads. The table has around 320,000 distinct CDR3 sequences, around an eighth seen once. Sequenced material: PBMCs or a T cell subset sorted from them (not recorded which). Receptor source: a man aged 18-30 years who had mild COVID-19 (a few samples of this study predate the infection). Cell type and time point are not known.

In this sample, this clonotype turned up a few times. The chain employs TRBV19 and TRBJ2-5; 12 nucleotides line up with TRBD1. This CDR3 comprises 15 residues. Germline V CDR1 and CDR2: LNHDA, SQIVND (reference sequence). The junction had 9 bases not matched to a gene; V was cut back by 6 bases and J by 7 bases. As DNA, the CDR3 is TGTGCCAGTAGCACCGGGACAGGGGGCCGGGTGACCCAGTACTTC. Its translation is CASSTGTGGRVTQYF.

A few counts support this clonotype. The rearrangement uses TRBV6-5 and TRBJ2-2; no clear D. Looked up from germline, CDR1 is MNHEY and CDR2 is SVGAGI. The CDR3 covers 14 residues. Trimming shortened V by 2 bases and J by 1 base, and 5 bases separated the two germline ends. The CDR3 is CASSYTWNTGELFF. The CDR3 DNA is TGTGCCAGCAGTTACACTTGGAACACCGGGGAGCTGTTTTTT.

Only a few counts were recorded for this clonotype. The V and J genes are TRBV7-6 and TRBJ2-3; TRBD1 matches at 11 bases. From germline, CDR1 is SGHVS and CDR2 FNYEAQ. The CDR3 runs 14 residues. V was pared by 7 bases and J by 5 bases, with 5 bases of the junction left unmatched. The CDR3 DNA is TGTGCCAGCAAATCCGGGACAGGGGGAGATACGCAGTATTTT. Translation: CASKSGTGGDTQYF. The full variable domain, completed using reference TRBV7-6 and TRBJ2-3, is GAGVSQSPRYKVTKRGQDVALRCDPISGHVSLYWYRQALGQGPEFLTYFNYEAQQDKSGLPNDRFSAERPEGSISTLTIQRTEQRDSAMYRCASKSGTGGDTQYFGPGTRLTVL.

This sequence joins TRBV28 and TRBJ2-1, with D hard to call. Trimming pared 8 bases from V and 6 bases from J, leaving 14 bases between. This CDR3 has 13 residues. Germline V gene sequence: CDR1 MDHEN, CDR2 SYDVKM. DNA for the CDR3: TGTGCCAGCTTATCCGGACCGACCAATGAGCAGTTCTTC. This sequence encodes CASLSGPTNEQFF. Variable domain in full (rest from reference TRBV28 and TRBJ2-1): DVKVTQSSRYLVKRTGEKVFLECVQDMDHENMFWYRQDPGLGLRLIYFSYDVKMKEKGDIPEGYSVSREKKERFSLILESASTNQTSMYLCASLSGPTNEQFFGPGTRLTVL.

J is TRBJ2-7 and V is TRBV7-9; TRBD2 is a possible D gene (6 bases). Trimming cost V 5 bases and J 6 bases, with 14 bases left between them. This CDR3 is 13 amino acids long. In germline, CDR1 is SEHNR, CDR2 FQNEAQ (reference sequence). CDR3 loop: CASSLLAGSEQYV. The DNA for the CDR3 is TGTGCCAGCAGCCTTTTGGCGGGATCCGAGCAGTACGTC.

This clonotype has a handful of counts. The chain links TRBV30 to TRBJ1-3; tentatively, D is TRBD1 (6 bases). V gave up 5 bases and J gave up 7 bases, with 12 bases separating them. The CDR3 runs 12 residues. Germline CDR1 is GTSNPN and CDR2 is SVGIG (reference sequence). CDR3 amino acids: CAWRGGFNTIYF. Written as DNA, the CDR3 is TGTGCCTGGCGGGGGGGCTTTAACACCATATATTTT.

In its sample, this clonotype was seen a few times. The chain combines TRBV6-5 with TRBJ1-5; unclear D gene. Germline values: CDR1 MNHEY, CDR2 SVGAGI. This CDR3 spans 13 amino acids. V was cut by 0 bases and J by 7 bases, with 7 bases left in between. The CDR3 loop is CASSYSAGQPQHF. The CDR3 DNA reads TGTGCCAGCAGTTACTCGGCCGGGCAGCCCCAGCATTTT.

In its sample, this clonotype was seen a few times. CDR3 sequence: CASSSGGWEQFF. CDR3 DNA: TGTGCCAGCAGTAGCGGGGGCTGGGAGCAGTTCTTC. The chain recombines TRBV7-3 with TRBJ2-1, with 9 bases aligning to TRBD2. Germline-derived CDR1 and CDR2 are SGHTA and FQGTGA. V dropped 6 bases and J dropped 10; count of bases not matched to a gene: 4. The CDR3 runs to 12 residues.

The rearrangement uses TRBV5-1 and TRBJ1-1; 8 nucleotides agree with TRBD1. This CDR3 has 13 amino acids. The V gene's germline CDR1 is SGHRS and CDR2 YFSETQ. V lost 4 bases and J lost 6; bases outside the gene matches: 5. DNA of the CDR3: TGCGCCAGCAGCCCGACAGGGGCCCCTGAAGCTTTCTTT. Encoded protein: CASSPTGAPEAFF.

This chain connects TRBV4-3 to TRBJ1-2; 8 positions match TRBD1. The CDR3 has 16 amino acids. The J segment lost 4 bases and the V segment lost 1 base, leaving 8 bases of the junction unmatched. The germline CDR1 and CDR2 sequences are LGHNA and YSLEER. The CDR3 sequence is CASSQAAQGAGYGYTF. As DNA, the CDR3 is TGCGCCAGCAGCCAAGCCGCCCAGGGGGCCGGCTATGGCTACACCTTC.

The sample holds many counts of this clonotype. The rearrangement links TRBV7-6 to TRBJ1-5; no clear D. Germline assignment: CDR1 SGHVS and CDR2 FNYEAQ. The V and J ends lost 3 bases and 6 bases respectively, with 6 bases between them. CDR3 length: 12 residues. The CDR3 protein is CASSLAGQPQHF. In nucleotides, the CDR3 is TGTGCCAGCAGCTTGGCGGGTCAGCCCCAGCATTTT.

This clonotype was recorded a few times. The gene calls are TRBV2 and TRBJ2-7, with 9 positions matching TRBD1. V lost 2 bases and J lost 6; bases outside the gene matches: 8. This CDR3 region has 15 residues. Looked up from germline, CDR1 is SNHLY and CDR2 is FYNNEI. This chain's CDR3 is CASSERTGALAEQYV. In DNA form, the CDR3 reads TGTGCCAGCAGTGAAAGGACAGGGGCTCTGGCCGAGCAGTACGTC.

The J gene is TRBJ2-5, the V gene TRBV25-1; D is ambiguous. Between the trimmed V and J ends, which lost 5 bases and 1 base, there was a span of 14 bases. Germline V lookup: CDR1 MGHDK, CDR2 SYGVNS. This CDR3 has 15 residues. The CDR3 coding sequence is TGTGCCAGCAGTCCGACCAATTCGGCCCAAGAGACCCAGTACTTC. It translates to CASSPTNSAQETQYF.

This clonotype has ten or more counts. The chain links TRBV15 to TRBJ1-4; 7 positions match TRBD1. Germline V lookup: CDR1 LNHNV, CDR2 YYDKDF (reference sequence). The ends lost 0 bases at V and 7 bases at J; junction bases unmatched: 2. The CDR3 length is 14 residues. DNA for the CDR3: TGTGCCACCAGCAGAGACAGGGGGTCTGAAAAACTGTTTTTT. This codes for CATSRDRGSEKLFF.

This clonotype was seen more than once but under ten times. This chain joins TRBV6-5 and TRBJ2-7; D perhaps matches TRBD2 (6 bases). The germline V gene has CDR1 MNHEY and CDR2 SVGAGI. Trimming pared 5 bases from V and 0 bases from J, leaving 17 bases between. This CDR3 is built from 16 residues. The CDR3 is CASSNARGESSYEQYF. The DNA of the CDR3 is TGTGCCAGCAGTAATGCTCGCGGGGAAAGCTCCTACGAGCAGTACTTC.

The CDR3 loop is CASSWTGALGETQYF. The DNA for the CDR3 is TGTGCCAGCAGTTGGACAGGGGCTCTGGGCGAGACCCAGTACTTC. The chain carries TRBV6-2 or TRBV6-3 and TRBJ2-5; 9 nucleotides align to TRBD1. The CDR3 has 15 amino acids. The J segment lost 5 bases and the V segment lost 4 bases, leaving 8 bases of the junction unmatched. Germline V gene lookup returns CDR1 MNHEY and CDR2 SVGEGT.

This chain links TRBV5-1 with TRBJ2-7, with D tentatively TRBD2 (6 bases). The V gene's germline CDR1 is SGHRS and CDR2 YFSETQ. Trimming shortened V by 3 bases and J by 3 bases, and 19 bases separated the two germline ends. The CDR3 spans 16 residues. CDR3 residues: CASSSDFLAGSYEQYF. The CDR3 nucleotides read TGCGCCAGCAGCTCCGATTTCTTGGCCGGGAGCTACGAGCAGTACTTC.

The DNA for the CDR3 is TGTGCCAGCAGCTTGCGACTAGCGGGGGGCCTGGTCACAGATACGCAGTATTTT. Translated, it gives CASSLRLAGGLVTDTQYF. V usage is TRBV11-2 and J usage is TRBJ2-3; 13 bases line up with TRBD2. This CDR3 is built from 18 residues. The germline gives CDR1 SGHAT, CDR2 FQNNGV. V shed 3 bases and J 2 bases; nucleotides not matched to a gene: 8.

The chain employs TRBV9 and TRBJ1-2; D may be TRBD1 (5 bases). CDR3 length: 14 amino acids. Germline assignment: CDR1 SGDLS and CDR2 YYNGEE. Trimming removed 0 bases at V and 7 bases at J, with 13 bases between. The CDR3 loop is CASSVAGQSSGYTF. The CDR3 coding sequence is TGTGCCAGCAGCGTAGCGGGGCAATCTAGTGGCTACACCTTC.